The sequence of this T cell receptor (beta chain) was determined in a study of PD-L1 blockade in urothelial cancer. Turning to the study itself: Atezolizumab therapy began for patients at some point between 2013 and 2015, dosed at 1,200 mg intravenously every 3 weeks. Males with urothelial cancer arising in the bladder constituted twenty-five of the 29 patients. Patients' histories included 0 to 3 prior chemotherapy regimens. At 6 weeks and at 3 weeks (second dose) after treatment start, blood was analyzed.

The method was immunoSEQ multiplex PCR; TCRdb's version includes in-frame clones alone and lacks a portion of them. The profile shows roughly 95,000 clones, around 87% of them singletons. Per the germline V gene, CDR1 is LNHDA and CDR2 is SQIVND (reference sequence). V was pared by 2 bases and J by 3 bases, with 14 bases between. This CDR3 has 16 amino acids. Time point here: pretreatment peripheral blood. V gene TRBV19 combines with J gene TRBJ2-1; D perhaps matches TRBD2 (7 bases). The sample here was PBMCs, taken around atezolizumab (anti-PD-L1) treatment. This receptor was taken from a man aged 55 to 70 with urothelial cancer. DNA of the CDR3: TGTGCCAGTAGTATAAAGGGGGGGGGACGCTACAATGAGCAGTTCTTC. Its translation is CASSIKGGGRYNEQFF.